This T cell receptor (beta chain) derives from a study of a mutant IDH1 vaccine in newly diagnosed glioma. At the level of the study: Each patient was administered eight vaccinations, scheduled in weeks 1, 3, 5, 7, 11, 15, 19 and 23. Vaccination began 4-6 weeks post radiotherapy alone, or with temozolomide cycles.

In the case of this clone: The antigen remains undetermined.

Measured with immunoSEQ multiplex PCR; TCRdb has only the in-frame clones, and not every one. Of 35,000 to 45,000 clones listed, approximately 80% are singletons. The ends were cut back, 3 bases at V and 2 bases at J, with 1 base in the middle. The CDR3 is 11 residues long. Germline V lookup: CDR1 ENHRY, CDR2 SYGVKD. Time point meaning: week 5, during vaccination. With topical imiquimod, each dose of the vaccine consisted of 300 ug of mutant IDH1 20-mer peptide. The source material was PBMCs, sampled from a glioma patient whose treatment included an IDH1 peptide vaccine. The receptor's source is a man aged 50 to 60 with glioma. The genes are TRBV10-3 and TRBJ2-5, with D unresolved. The CDR3 sequence is CAISEQETQYF. CDR3 DNA sequence: TGTGCCATCAGTGAACAAGAGACCCAGTACTTC.